Each of the 2 T cell receptor beta chains below was sequenced from the same sample in a study of regulatory T cells in long-lasting Graves disease. Construction of TCR beta libraries relied on iRepertoire HTBI primers and on Arm-PCR targeting CDR3 regions. TCRdb re-analysed the multiplex PCR reads in MiXCR, keeping a single row per CDR3 protein. The table has a few hundred thousand distinct CDR3 sequences, roughly a quarter seen once. Time point defined: persistent/refractory GD, antithyroid drugs over 5 years with positive TRAb. Extracted PBMC RNA gave rise to the TCR library. This specimen was peripheral blood mononuclear cells (PBMCs), taken when the disease was refractory, from a patient treated with antithyroid drugs. The receptors shown here come from a female donor with Graves disease.

The V gene is TRBV7-9, the J gene TRBJ1-3, with TRBD1 identical over 7 bases. Trimming removed 3 bases from V and 3 bases from J; junction bases left unmatched: 5. CDR3 length: 15 residues. From germline, CDR1 is SEHNR and CDR2 FQNEAQ (reference sequence). CDR3 sequence reads: CASSFSGTDGNTIYF. The CDR3 coding sequence is TGTGCCAGCAGCTTCTCCGGGACAGATGGAAACACCATATATTTT.

This chain connects TRBV20-1 to TRBJ2-1; TRBD1 or TRBD2 may be the D gene (5 bases each). CDR1 DFQATT and CDR2 SNEGSKA come from the germline V gene (reference sequence). This CDR3 has 13 amino acids. Deletions cut 6 bases from V and 3 bases from J, with 12 bases between. The CDR3 DNA reads TGCAGTGCCCGGGACCCAGTCTACAATGAGCAGTTCTTC. This translates into CSARDPVYNEQFF.